Below, one T cell receptor (beta chain) is given with its context. Its antigen is as yet unknown. Germline values: CDR1 LNHDA, CDR2 SQIVND (reference sequence). This CDR3 has 13 residues. With V trimmed by 9 bases and J by 7 bases, 11 bases remained unmatched. Selected positively for CCR7 and CD45RO-negative, naive CD8 cells excluded terminally differentiated effector memory CD45RA+ cells. This sample stems from a study of shared clonotypes between healthy human individuals. Whole-study context: Contributing individuals were a couple of females and three males aged 18 to 49.

Study outcomes and limitations: Generally, naive subsets came out with larger estimated richness than memory subsets. Clonotype sharing among donors was expected to depend on sequencing depth.

Sequencing used immunoSEQ multiplex PCR; TCRdb keeps in-frame clones, though not all of them. The sample yields around 2.1 million clones, about 93% seen once. The receptor's source is a man aged 18 to 29 in good health. Some clones in this sample may be carry-over from other donors' samples. The V gene is TRBV19, the J gene TRBJ1-2; the match to TRBD1 covers 7 bases. The sample consisted of naive CD8+ T cells from PBMCs. The CDR3 loop is CASEQRQGGGYTF. In DNA, the CDR3 is TGTGCCAGCGAACAAAGACAGGGTGGTGGCTACACCTTC.